This TCR beta chain originates from a study of beta chain features in type 1 diabetes. Concerning this clone: Its antigen is still unknown.

With V trimmed by 3 bases and J by 4 bases, 4 bases remained unmatched. Germline CDR1 KGHSH, CDR2 LQKENI. This CDR3 spans 16 amino acids. All of the isolated RNA was reverse transcribed, so expressed TCRB transcripts were sequenced. Clones were read by immunoSEQ multiplex PCR, and TCRdb kept only the in-frame ones, dropping some. The data hold over 300,000 clones, with around 7.6% observed a single time. General study results and limits: For patients and controls alike, PCR might favor shorter templates to the same degree.

The sequenced material came from central memory CD4+ T cells from blood. The chain uses TRBV18 and TRBJ2-1; 12 bases match TRBD2. The origin of this receptor is a woman between 18 and 29 years old in good health. This CDR3 reads CASSPMLAGGYNEQFF. DNA for the CDR3: TGTGCCAGCTCACCGATGCTAGCGGGAGGGTACAATGAGCAGTTCTTC.